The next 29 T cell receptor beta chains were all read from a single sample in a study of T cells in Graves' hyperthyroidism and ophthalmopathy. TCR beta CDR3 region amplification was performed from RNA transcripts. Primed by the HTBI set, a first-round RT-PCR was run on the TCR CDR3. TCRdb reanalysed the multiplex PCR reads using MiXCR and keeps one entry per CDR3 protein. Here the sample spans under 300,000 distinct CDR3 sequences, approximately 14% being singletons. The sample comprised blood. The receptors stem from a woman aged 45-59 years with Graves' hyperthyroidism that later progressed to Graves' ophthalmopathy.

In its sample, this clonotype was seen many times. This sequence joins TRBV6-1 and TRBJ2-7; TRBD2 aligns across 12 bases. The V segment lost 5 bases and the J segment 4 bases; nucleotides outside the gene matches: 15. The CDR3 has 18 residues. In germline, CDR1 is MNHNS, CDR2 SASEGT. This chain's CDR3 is CASSPRLAGVQIMYEQYF. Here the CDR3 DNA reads TGTGCCAGCAGTCCGCGACTAGCGGGAGTGCAGATTATGTACGAGCAGTACTTC.

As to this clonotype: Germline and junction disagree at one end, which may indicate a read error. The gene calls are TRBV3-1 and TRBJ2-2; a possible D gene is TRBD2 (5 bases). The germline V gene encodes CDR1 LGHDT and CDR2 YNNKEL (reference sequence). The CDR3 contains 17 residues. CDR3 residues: CANSSRTGAANTGELFF. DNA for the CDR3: TGTGCCAACAGCTCCCGGACCGGAGCGGCGAACACCGGGGAGCTGTTTTTT.

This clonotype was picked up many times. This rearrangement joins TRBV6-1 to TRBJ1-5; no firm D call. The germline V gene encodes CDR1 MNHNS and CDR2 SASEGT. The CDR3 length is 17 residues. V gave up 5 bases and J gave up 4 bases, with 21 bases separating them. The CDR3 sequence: CASSSSRLSWENQPQHF. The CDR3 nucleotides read TGTGCCAGCAGTTCATCCCGTTTGAGCTGGGAGAATCAGCCCCAGCATTTT.

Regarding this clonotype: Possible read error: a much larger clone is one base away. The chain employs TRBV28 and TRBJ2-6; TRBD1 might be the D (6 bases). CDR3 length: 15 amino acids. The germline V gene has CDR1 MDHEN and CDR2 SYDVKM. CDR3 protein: CASGGGTTGVNVLTF. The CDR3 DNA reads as TGTGCCAGCGGTGGGGGCACCACTGGGGTCAACGTCCTGACTTTC.

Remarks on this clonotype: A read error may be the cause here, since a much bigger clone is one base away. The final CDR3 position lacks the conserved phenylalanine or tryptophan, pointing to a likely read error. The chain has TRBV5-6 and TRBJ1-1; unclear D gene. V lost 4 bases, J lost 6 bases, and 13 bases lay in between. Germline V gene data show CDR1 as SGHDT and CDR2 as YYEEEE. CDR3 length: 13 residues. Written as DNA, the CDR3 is TGTGCCAGCAGCCAAAAGGGTATACCTGAAGCTTTCATT. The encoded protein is CASSQKGIPEAFI.

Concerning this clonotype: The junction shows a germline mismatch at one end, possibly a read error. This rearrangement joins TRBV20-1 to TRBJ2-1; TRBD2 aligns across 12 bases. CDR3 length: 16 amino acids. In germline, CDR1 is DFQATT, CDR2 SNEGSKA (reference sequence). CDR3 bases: TGCAGTACTAGAGCATCTAGCGGGAGGGCCTACAATGAGCAGTTCTTC. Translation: CSTRASSGRAYNEQFF.

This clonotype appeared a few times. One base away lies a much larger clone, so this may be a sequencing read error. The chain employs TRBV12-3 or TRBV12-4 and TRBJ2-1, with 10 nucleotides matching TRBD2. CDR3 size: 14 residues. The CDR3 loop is CASRLLAGDNEQFF. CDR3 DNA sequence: TGTGCCAGCCGTTTGCTAGCGGGGGACAATGAGCAGTTCTTC.

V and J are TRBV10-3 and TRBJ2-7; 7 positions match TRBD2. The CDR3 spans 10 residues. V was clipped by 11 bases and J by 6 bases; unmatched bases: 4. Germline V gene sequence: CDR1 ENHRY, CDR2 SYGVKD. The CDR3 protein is CAVGEGEQYF. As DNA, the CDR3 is TGTGCCGTGGGGGAGGGCGAGCAGTACTTC.

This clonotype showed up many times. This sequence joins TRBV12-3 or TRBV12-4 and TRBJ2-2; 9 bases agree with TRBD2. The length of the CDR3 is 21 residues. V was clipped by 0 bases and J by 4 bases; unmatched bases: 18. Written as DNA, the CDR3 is TGTGCCAGCAGTTTAGCAGGTTCCTGGTTGGTAGCGGGAGAGCGCACCGGGGAGCTGTTTTTT. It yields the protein CASSLAGSWLVAGERTGELFF.

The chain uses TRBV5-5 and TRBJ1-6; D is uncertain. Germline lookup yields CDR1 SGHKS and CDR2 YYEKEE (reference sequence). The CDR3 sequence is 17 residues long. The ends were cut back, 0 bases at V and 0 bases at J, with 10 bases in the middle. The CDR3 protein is CASSLAEGSSYNSPLHF. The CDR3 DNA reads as TGTGCCAGCAGCTTGGCAGAAGGGAGCTCCTATAATTCACCCCTCCACTTT.

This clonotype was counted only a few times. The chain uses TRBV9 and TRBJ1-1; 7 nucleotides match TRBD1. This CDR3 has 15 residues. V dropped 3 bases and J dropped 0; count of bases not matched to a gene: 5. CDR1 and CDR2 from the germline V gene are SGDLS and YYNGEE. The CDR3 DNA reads TGTGCCAGCAGCGGAACAGGGGCGATGAACACTGAAGCTTTCTTT. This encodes CASSGTGAMNTEAFF. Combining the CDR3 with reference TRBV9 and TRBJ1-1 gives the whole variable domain DSGVTQTPKHLITATGQRVTLRCSPRSGDLSVYWYQQSLDQGLQFLIQYYNGEERAKGNILERFSAQQFPDLHSELNLSSLELGDSALYFCASSGTGAMNTEAFFGQGTRLTVV.

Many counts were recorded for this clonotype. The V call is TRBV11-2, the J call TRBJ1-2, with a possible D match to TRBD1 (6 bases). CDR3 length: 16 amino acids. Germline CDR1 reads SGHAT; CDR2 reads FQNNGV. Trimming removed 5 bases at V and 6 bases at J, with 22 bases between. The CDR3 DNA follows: TGTGCCAGCAGCCCCATCTGGAGGCAGGGGAGGCATGGCTACACCTTC. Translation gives CASSPIWRQGRHGYTF. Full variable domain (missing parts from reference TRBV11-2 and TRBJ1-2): EAGVAQSPRYKIIEKRQSVAFWCNPISGHATLYWYQQILGQGPKLLIQFQNNGVVDDSQLPKDRFSAERLKGVDSTLKIQPAKLEDSAVYLCASSPIWRQGRHGYTFGSGTRLTVV.

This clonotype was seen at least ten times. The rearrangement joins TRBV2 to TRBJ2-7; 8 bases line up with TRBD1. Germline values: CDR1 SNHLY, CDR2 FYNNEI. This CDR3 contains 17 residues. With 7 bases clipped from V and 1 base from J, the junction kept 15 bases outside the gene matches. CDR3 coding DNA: TGTGCCAGCACTCCGATCAGGGGGCGCCACATTTCCTACGAGCAGTACTTC. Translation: CASTPIRGRHISYEQYF.

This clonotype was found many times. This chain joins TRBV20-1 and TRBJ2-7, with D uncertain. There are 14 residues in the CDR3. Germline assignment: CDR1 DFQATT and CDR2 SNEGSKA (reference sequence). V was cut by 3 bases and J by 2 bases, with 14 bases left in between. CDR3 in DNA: TGCAGTGCTAGTTCTGCGGATACAACCTACGAGCAGTACTTC. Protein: CSASSADTTYEQYF.

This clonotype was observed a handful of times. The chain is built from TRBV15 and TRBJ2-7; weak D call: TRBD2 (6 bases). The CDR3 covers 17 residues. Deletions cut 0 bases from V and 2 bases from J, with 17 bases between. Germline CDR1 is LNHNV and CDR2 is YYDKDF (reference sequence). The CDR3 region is CATSRERASALPYEQYF. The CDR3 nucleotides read TGTGCCACCAGCAGAGAAAGGGCTAGCGCTCTTCCCTACGAGCAGTACTTC.

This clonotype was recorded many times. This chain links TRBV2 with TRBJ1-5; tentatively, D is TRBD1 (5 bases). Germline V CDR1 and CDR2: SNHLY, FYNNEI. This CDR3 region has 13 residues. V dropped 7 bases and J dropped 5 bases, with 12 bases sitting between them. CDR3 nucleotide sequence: TGTGCCAGCACCCCCAAAGGGGATCAGCCCCAGCATTTT. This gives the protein CASTPKGDQPQHF.

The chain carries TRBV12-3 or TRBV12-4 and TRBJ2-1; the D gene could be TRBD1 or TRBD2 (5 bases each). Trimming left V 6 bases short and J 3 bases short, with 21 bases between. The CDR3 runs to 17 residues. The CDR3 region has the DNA TGTGCCAGCAGCCCTTCTACCCCGGGACCCAGCTACAATGAGCAGTTCTTC. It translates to CASSPSTPGPSYNEQFF.

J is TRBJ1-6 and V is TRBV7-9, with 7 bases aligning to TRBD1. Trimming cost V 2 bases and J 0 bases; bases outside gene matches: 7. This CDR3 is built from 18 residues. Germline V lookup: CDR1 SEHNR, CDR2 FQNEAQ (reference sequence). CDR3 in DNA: TGTGCCAGCAGCTTACCACCGGGACAGAGCTCCTATAATTCACCCCTCCACTTT. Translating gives CASSLPPGQSSYNSPLHF.

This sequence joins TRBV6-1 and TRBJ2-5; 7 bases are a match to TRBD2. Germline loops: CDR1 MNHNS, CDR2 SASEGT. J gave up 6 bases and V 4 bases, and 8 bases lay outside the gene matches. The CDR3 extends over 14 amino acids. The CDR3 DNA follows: TGTGCCAGCAGTGCTAGCGGCAGTCCAAAGACCCAGTACTTC. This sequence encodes CASSASGSPKTQYF.

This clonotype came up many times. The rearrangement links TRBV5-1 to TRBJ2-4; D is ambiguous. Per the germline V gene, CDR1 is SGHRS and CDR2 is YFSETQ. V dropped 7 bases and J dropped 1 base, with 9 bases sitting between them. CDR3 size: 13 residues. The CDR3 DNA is TGCGCCAGCGCCGCGGAGGCCAAAAACATTCAGTACTTC. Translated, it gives CASAAEAKNIQYF.

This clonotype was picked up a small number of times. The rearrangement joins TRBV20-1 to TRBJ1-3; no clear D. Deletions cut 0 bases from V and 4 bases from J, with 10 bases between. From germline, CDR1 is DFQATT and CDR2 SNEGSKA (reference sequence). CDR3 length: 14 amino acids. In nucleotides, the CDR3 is TGCAGTGCTAGAGATAGTAGGGCCGGAAACACCATATATTTT. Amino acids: CSARDSRAGNTIYF.

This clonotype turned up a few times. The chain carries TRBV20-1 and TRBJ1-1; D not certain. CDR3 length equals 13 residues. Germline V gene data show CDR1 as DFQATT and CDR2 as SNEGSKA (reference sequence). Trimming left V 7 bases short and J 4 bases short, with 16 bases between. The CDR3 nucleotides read TGCAGTGTTTATGAGGGTGGCGGCACTGAAGCTTTCTTT. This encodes CSVYEGGGTEAFF.

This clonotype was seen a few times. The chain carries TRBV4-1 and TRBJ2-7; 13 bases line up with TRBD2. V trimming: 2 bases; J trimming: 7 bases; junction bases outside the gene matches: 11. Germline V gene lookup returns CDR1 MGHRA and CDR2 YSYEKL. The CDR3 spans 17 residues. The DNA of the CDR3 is TGCGCCAGCAGCCAACAATCGGGACTAGCGGGATTTTGGGAGCAGTACTTC. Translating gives CASSQQSGLAGFWEQYF.

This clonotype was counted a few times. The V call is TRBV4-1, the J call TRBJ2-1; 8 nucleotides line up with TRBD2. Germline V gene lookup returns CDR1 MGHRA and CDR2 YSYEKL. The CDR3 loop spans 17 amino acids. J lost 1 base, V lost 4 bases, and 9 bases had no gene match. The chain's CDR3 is CASSRLAGLDSYNEQFF. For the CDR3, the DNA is TGCGCCAGCAGCCGCTTGGCGGGACTAGATTCCTACAATGAGCAGTTCTTC.

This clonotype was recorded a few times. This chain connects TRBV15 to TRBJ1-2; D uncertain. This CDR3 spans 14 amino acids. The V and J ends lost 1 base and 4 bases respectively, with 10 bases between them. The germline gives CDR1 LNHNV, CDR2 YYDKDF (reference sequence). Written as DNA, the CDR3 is TGTGCCACCAGCAGAGCCAAAGCGGCCTATGGCTACACCTTC. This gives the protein CATSRAKAAYGYTF.

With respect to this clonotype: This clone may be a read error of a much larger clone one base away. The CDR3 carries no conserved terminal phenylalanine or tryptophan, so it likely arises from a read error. The CDR3 is CASSLVQGLDTEAFL. CDR3 nucleotides: TGCGCCAGCAGCTTGGTGCAGGGGCTTGACACTGAAGCTTTCCTT. The V gene is TRBV5-1, the J gene TRBJ1-1; a possible D gene is TRBD1 (6 bases). The CDR3 consists of 15 residues. Germline V gene lookup returns CDR1 SGHRS and CDR2 YFSETQ. With 0 bases removed from V and 3 bases from J, the gap between germline ends came to 12 bases.

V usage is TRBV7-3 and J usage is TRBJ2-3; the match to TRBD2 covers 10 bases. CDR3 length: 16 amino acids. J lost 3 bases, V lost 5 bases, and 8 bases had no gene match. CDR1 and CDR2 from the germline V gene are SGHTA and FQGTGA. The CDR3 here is CASSPRPSGRTDTQYF. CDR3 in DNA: TGTGCCAGCAGCCCGCGGCCTAGCGGGAGAACAGATACGCAGTATTTT.

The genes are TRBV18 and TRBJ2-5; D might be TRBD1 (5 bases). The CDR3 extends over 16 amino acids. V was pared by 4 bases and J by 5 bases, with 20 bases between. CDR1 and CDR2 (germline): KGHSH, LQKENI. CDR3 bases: TGTGCCAGCTCACTACCGGACACTCCGGCTATGGAGACCCAGTACTTC. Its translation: CASSLPDTPAMETQYF.

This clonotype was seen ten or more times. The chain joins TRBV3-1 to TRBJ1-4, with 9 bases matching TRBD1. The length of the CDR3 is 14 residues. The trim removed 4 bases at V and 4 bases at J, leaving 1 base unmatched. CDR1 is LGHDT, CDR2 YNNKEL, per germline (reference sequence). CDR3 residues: CASSPTGGNEKLFF. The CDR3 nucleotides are TGTGCCAGCAGCCCGACAGGGGGTAATGAAAAACTGTTTTTT.